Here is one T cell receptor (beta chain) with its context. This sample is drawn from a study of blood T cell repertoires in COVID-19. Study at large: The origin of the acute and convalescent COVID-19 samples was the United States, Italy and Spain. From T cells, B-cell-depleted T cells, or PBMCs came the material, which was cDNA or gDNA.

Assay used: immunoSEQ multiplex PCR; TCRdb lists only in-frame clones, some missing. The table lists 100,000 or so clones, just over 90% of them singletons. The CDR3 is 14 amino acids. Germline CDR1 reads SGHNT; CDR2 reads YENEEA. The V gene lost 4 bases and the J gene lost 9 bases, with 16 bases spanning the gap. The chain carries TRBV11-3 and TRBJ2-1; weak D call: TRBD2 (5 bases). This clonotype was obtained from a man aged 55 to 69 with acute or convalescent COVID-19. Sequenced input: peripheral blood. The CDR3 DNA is TGTGCCAGCAGCTCCAGCCGAGGGTACGGTGAGCAGTTCTTC. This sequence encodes CASSSSRGYGEQFF.